The 2 T cell receptor beta chains below come from one sample, sequenced in a study of T and B cells in COVID-19 patients. BIOMED2 TRB-A/B primer pools were used in multiplex TRB PCR. TCRdb re-called the multiplex PCR reads with MiXCR, one entry per CDR3 protein. The repertoire holds around 21,000 distinct CDR3 sequences, with over 25% as singletons. Each TRB amplification used roughly 220-550 ng of genomic DNA from blood. Sequencing used blood. These receptors came from a human donor who had recovered from COVID-19.

This clonotype was seen a handful of times. This chain joins TRBV10-2 and TRBJ2-7, with D possibly being TRBD1 (5 bases). This CDR3 is built from 15 residues. The germline gives CDR1 WSHSY, CDR2 SAAADI. V lost 6 bases, J lost 5 bases, and 20 bases lay in between. The CDR3 sequence is CASRKSGQGGNEQYF. CDR3 DNA sequence: TGCGCCAGCAGGAAGTCCGGGCAGGGCGGCAACGAGCAGTACTTC.

V gene TRBV5-1 combines with J gene TRBJ1-5; D unclear. The V end was cut by 7 bases, the J end by 1 base, with 15 bases between. The V gene's germline CDR1 is SGHRS and CDR2 YFSETQ. The CDR3 is 15 amino acids. The CDR3, as DNA: TGCGCCAGCCGTCCCTCCCCATTAAGCAATCAGCCCCAGCATTTT. This sequence encodes CASRPSPLSNQPQHF. Based on the CDR3 plus reference TRBV5-1 and TRBJ1-5, the full variable domain is KAGVTQTPRYLIKTRGQQVTLSCSPISGHRSVSWYQQTPGQGLQFLFEYFSETQRNKGNFPGRFSGRQFSNSRSEMNVSTLELGDSALYLCASRPSPLSNQPQHFGDGTRLSIL.